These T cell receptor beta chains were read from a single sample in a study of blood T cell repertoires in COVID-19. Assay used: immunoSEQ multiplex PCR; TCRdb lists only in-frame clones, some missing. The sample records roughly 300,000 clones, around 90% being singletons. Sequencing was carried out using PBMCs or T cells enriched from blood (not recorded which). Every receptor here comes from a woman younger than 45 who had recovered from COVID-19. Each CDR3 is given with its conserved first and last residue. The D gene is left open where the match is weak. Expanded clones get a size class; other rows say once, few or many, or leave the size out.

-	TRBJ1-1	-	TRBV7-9	CASSLFPREVFPEAFF	TGTGCCAGCAGCTTATTCCCGAGGGAAGTCTTTCCTGAAGCTTTCTTT
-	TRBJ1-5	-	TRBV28	CASSSPGNQPQHF	TGTGCCAGCAGTTCCCCAGGCAATCAGCCCCAGCATTTT
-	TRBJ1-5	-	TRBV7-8	CASSFDQGSNQPQHF	TGTGCCAGCAGCTTCGACCAGGGGAGCAATCAGCCCCAGCATTTT
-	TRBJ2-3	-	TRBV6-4	CASSDSRGSRTDTQYF	TGTGCCAGCAGTGACTCAAGAGGGAGTCGGACAGATACGCAGTATTTT
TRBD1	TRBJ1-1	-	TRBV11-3	CASSKNTGATEAFF	TGTGCCAGCAGCAAAAATACAGGGGCCACTGAAGCTTTCTTT
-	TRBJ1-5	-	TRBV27	CASSYRQDQPQHF	TGTGCCAGCAGTTACCGACAGGATCAGCCCCAGCATTTT
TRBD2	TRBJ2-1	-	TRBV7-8	CASSFDSGRAGEQFF	TGTGCCAGCAGCTTTGATAGCGGGAGGGCAGGTGAGCAGTTCTTC
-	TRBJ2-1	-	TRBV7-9	CASSLPREYEQFF	TGTGCCAGCAGCTTACCTCGCGAGTATGAGCAGTTCTTC
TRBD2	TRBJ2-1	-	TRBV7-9	CASSQAGLGRNEQFF	TGTGCCAGCAGCCAAGCGGGACTCGGGCGCAATGAGCAGTTCTTC
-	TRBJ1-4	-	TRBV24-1	CATKTGSLFLNEKLFF	TGTGCCACCAAAACAGGGAGCCTCTTTCTTAATGAAAAACTGTTTTTT
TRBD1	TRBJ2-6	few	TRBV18	CASSPRTGGYSGANVLTF	TGTGCCAGCTCACCTCGGACAGGGGGCTACTCTGGGGCCAACGTCCTGACTTTC
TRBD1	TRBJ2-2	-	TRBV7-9	CASSLDRGLYTGELFF	TGTGCCAGCAGCTTAGACAGGGGGCTGTACACCGGGGAGCTGTTTTTT
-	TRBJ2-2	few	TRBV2	CASSPNLVGGELFF	TGTGCCAGCAGCCCAAACTTAGTTGGCGGGGAGCTGTTTTTT
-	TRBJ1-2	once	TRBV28	CASSRHDRYGYTF	TGTGCCAGCAGTAGACACGACCGCTATGGCTACACCTTC
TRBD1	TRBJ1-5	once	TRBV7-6	CASSPGTGTGEQPQHF	TGTGCCAGCAGCCCCGGGACAGGGACAGGGGAGCAGCCCCAGCATTTT
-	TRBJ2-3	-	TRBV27	CASSFGATDTQYF	TGTGCCAGCAGTTTTGGGGCCACAGATACGCAGTATTTT
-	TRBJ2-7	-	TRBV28	CASRPPGAISAYEQYF	TGTGCCAGCAGGCCCCCGGGAGCTATATCGGCCTACGAGCAGTACTTC
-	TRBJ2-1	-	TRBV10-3	CAANRVGGDNEQFF	TGTGCCGCTAATCGGGTTGGAGGGGACAATGAGCAGTTCTTC
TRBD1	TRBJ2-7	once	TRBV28	CASRGQAFYEQYF	TGTGCCAGCAGAGGACAGGCCTTCTACGAGCAGTACTTC
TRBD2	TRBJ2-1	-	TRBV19	CASSTFGGSNEQFF	TGTGCCAGTAGTACCTTTGGCGGGAGTAATGAGCAGTTCTTC
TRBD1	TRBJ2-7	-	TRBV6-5	CASSDSQQGEQYF	TGTGCCAGCAGTGACTCCCAACAGGGGGAGCAGTACTTC
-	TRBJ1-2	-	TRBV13	CASSLDRYYGYTF	TGTGCCAGCAGCTTAGACAGATACTATGGCTACACCTTC
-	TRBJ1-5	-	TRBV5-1	CASSLRGSQPQHF	TGCGCCAGCAGCTTGAGGGGCTCTCAGCCCCAGCATTTT